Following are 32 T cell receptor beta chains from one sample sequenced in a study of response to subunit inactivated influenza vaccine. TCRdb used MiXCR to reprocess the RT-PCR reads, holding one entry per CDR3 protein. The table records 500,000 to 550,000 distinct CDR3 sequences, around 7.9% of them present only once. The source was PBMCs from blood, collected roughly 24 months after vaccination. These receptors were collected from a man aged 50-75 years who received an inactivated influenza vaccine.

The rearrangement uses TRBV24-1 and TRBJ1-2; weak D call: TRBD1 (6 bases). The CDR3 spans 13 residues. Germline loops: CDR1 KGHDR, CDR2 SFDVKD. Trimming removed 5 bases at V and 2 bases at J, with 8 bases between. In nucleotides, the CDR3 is TGTGCCACCAGTGCGGGACAAAACTATGGCTACACCTTC. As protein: CATSAGQNYGYTF.

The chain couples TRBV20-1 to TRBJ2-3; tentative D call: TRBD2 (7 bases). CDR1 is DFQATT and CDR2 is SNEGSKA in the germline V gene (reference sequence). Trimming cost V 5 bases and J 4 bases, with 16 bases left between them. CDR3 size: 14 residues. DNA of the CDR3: TGCAGTGCTCCGCATAGGGGGGGGGCAGATACGCAGTATTTT. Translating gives CSAPHRGGADTQYF.

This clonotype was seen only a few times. DNA of the CDR3: TGTGCCAGCAGCCGTAGCGGTCCCTCGTACAATGAGCAGTTCTTC. Protein sequence: CASSRSGPSYNEQFF. V usage is TRBV12-3 or TRBV12-4 and J usage is TRBJ2-1; D may be TRBD2 (6 bases). Trimming shortened V by 6 bases and J by 4 bases, and 16 bases separated the two germline ends. This CDR3 has 15 amino acids.

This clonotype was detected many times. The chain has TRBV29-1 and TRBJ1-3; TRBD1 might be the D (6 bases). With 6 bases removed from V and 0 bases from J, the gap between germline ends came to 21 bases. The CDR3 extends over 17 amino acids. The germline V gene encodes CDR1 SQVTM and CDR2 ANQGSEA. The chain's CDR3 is CSVTAPGHTSSGNTIYF. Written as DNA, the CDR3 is TGCAGCGTAACTGCCCCGGGACACACATCCTCTGGAAACACCATATATTTT.

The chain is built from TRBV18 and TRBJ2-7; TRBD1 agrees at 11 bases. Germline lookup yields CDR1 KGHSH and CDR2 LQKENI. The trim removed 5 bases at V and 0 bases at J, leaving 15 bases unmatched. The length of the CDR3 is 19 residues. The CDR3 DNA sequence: TGTGCCAGCTCAGCGACCGGGACAGGGGGTTACGCGAGCTCCTACGAGCAGTACTTC. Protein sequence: CASSATGTGGYASSYEQYF. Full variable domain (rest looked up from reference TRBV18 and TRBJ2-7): NAGVMQNPRHLVRRRGQEARLRCSPMKGHSHVYWYRQLPEEGLKFMVYLQKENIIDESGMPKERFSAEFPKEGPSILRIQQVVRGDSAAYFCASSATGTGGYASSYEQYFGPGTRLTVT.

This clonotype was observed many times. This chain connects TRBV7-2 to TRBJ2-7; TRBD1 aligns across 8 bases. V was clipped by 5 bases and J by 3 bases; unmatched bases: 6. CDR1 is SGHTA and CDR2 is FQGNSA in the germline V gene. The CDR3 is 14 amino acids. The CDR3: CASSLEQGVYEQYF. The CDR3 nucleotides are TGTGCCAGCAGCCTGGAACAGGGGGTCTACGAGCAGTACTTC.

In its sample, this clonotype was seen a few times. This CDR3 reads CASSPSGLAGGLNNEQFF. The CDR3 region has the DNA TGTGCCAGCTCACCAAGTGGCCTAGCGGGGGGCTTGAACAATGAGCAGTTCTTC. The chain has TRBV18 and TRBJ2-1; 11 nucleotides match TRBD2. This CDR3 contains 18 residues. With 2 bases clipped from V and 5 bases from J, the junction kept 11 bases outside the gene matches. CDR1 is KGHSH, CDR2 LQKENI, per germline.

This CDR3 reads CASRTIDRVSNQPQHF. CDR3 bases: TGTGCCAGCAGGACGATAGACAGGGTTAGCAATCAGCCCCAGCATTTT. The chain combines TRBV28 with TRBJ1-5, with 7 bases lining up with TRBD1. Germline assignment: CDR1 MDHEN and CDR2 SYDVKM. Trimming took 6 bases from V and 0 from J; bases not matched to a gene: 8. The CDR3 contains 16 residues.

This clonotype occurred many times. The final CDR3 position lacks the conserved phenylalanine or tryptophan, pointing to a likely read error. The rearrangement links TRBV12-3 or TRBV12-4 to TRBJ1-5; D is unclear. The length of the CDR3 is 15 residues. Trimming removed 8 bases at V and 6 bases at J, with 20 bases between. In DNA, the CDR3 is TGTGCCAGCTCCTCGACGGACCAATTAGGTCAGCCCCAGCATCTT. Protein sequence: CASSSTDQLGQPQHL.

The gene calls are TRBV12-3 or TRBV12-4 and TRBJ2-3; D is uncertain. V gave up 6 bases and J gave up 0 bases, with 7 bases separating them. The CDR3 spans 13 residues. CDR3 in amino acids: CASRPTSTDTQYF. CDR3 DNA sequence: TGTGCCAGCAGACCGACTAGCACAGATACGCAGTATTTT.

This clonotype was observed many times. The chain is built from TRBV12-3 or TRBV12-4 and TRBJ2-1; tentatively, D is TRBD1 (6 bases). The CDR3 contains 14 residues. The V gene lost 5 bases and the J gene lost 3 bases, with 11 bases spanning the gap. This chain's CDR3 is CASSPRQVYNEQFF. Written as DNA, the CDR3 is TGTGCCAGCAGTCCACGACAGGTCTACAATGAGCAGTTCTTC.

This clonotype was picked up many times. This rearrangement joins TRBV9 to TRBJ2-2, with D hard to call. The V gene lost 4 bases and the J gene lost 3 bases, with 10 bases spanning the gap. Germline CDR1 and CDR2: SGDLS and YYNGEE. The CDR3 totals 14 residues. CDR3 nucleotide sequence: TGTGCCAGCAGCCTCCAGTTAGACACCGGGGAGCTGTTTTTT. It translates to CASSLQLDTGELFF. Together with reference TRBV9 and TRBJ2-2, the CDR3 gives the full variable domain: DSGVTQTPKHLITATGQRVTLRCSPRSGDLSVYWYQQSLDQGLQFLIQYYNGEERAKGNILERFSAQQFPDLHSELNLSSLELGDSALYFCASSLQLDTGELFFGEGSRLTVL.

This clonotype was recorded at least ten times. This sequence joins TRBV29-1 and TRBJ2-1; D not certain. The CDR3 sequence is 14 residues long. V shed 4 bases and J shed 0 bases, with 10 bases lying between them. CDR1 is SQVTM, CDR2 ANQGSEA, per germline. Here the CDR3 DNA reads TGCAGCGTTGTTCAGTGGGTCTCCTACAATGAGCAGTTCTTC. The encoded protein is CSVVQWVSYNEQFF.

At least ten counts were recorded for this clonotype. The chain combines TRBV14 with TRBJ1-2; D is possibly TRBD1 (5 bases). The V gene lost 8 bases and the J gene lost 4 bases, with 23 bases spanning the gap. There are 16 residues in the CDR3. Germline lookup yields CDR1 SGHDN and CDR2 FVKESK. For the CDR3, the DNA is TGTGCCAGCCCGGCTTCGGGACCTCAAACTCTCTATGGCTACACCTTC. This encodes CASPASGPQTLYGYTF.

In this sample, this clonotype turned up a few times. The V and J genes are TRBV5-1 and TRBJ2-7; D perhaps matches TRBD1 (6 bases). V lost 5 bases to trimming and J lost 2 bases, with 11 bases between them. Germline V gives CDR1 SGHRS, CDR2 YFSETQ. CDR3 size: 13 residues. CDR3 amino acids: CASRQGSTYEQYF. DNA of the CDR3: TGCGCCAGCAGACAGGGCTCGACCTACGAGCAGTACTTC.

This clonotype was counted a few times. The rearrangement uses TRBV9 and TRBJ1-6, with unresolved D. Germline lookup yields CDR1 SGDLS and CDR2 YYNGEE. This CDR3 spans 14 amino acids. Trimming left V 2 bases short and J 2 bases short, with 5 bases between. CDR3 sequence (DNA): TGTGCCAGCAGCGTCACAGCCTATAATTCACCCCTCCACTTT. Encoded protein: CASSVTAYNSPLHF. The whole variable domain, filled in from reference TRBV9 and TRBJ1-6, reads DSGVTQTPKHLITATGQRVTLRCSPRSGDLSVYWYQQSLDQGLQFLIQYYNGEERAKGNILERFSAQQFPDLHSELNLSSLELGDSALYFCASSVTAYNSPLHFGNGTRLTVT.

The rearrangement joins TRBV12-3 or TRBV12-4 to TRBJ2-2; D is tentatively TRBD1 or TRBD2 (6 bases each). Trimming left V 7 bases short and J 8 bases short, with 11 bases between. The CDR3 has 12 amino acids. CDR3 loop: CASIPGAGELFF. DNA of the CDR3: TGTGCCAGCATCCCGGGGGCGGGGGAGCTGTTTTTT.

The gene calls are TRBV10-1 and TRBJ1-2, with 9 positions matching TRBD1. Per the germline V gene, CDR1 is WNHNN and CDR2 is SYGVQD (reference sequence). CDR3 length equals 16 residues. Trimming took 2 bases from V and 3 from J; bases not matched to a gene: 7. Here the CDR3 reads CASSEPGQGSDYGYTF. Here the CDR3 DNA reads TGCGCCAGCAGTGAGCCTGGACAGGGGAGCGACTATGGCTACACCTTC.

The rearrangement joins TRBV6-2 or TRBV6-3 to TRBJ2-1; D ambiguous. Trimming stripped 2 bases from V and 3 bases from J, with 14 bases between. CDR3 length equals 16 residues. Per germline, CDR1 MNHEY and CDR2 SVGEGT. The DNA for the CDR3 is TGTGCCAGCAGTTACGGTCGGGTGGGCAACTACAATGAGCAGTTCTTC. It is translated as CASSYGRVGNYNEQFF.

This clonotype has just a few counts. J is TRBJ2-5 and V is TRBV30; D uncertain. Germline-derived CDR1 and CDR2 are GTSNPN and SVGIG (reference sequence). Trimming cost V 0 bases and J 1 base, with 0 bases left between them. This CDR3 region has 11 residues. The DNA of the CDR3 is TGTGCCTGGAGTGTCCAAGAGACCCAGTACTTC. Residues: CAWSVQETQYF.

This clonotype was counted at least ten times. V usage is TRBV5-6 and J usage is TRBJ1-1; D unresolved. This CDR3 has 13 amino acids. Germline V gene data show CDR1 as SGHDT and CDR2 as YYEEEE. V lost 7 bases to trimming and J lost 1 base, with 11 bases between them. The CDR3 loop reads CASLASGNTEAFF. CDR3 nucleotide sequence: TGTGCCAGCCTCGCGTCCGGGAACACTGAAGCTTTCTTT. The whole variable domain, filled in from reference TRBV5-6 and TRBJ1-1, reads DAGVTQSPTHLIKTRGQQVTLRCSPKSGHDTVSWYQQALGQGPQFIFQYYEEEERQRGNFPDRFSGHQFPNYSSELNVNALLLGDSALYLCASLASGNTEAFFGQGTRLTVV.

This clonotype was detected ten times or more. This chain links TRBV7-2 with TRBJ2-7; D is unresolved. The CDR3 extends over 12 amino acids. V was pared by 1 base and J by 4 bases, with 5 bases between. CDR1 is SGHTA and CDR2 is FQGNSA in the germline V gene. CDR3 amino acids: CASSLGVYEQYF. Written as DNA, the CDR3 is TGTGCCAGCAGCTTAGGGGTGTACGAGCAGTACTTC.

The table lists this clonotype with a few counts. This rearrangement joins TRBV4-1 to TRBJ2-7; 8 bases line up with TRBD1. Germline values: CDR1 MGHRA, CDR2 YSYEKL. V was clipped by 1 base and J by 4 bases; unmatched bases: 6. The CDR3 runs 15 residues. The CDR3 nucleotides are TGCGCCAGCAGCCAAGGTCAGGGGGCAGAATACGAGCAGTACTTC. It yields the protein CASSQGQGAEYEQYF.

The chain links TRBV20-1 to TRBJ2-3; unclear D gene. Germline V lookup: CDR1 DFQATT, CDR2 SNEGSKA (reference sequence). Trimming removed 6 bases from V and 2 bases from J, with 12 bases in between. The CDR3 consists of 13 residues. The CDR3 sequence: CSAWVSNTDTQYF. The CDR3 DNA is TGCAGTGCCTGGGTCTCTAACACAGATACGCAGTATTTT.

The CDR3 here is CAISGQRLTDTQYF. The DNA for the CDR3 is TGTGCCATCAGTGGACAGCGCCTCACAGATACGCAGTATTTT. The V gene is TRBV10-3, the J gene TRBJ2-3; tentatively, D is TRBD1 (5 bases). Germline CDR1 and CDR2: ENHRY and SYGVKD. Trimming cost V 4 bases and J 2 bases, with 10 bases left between them. This CDR3 spans 14 amino acids.

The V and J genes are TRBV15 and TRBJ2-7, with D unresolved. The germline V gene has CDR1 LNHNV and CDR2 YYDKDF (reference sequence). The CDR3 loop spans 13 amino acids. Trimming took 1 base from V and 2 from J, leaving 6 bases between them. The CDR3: CATSRANAYEQYF. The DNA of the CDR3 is TGTGCCACCAGCAGAGCGAACGCCTACGAGCAGTACTTC.

CDR3 DNA: TGCAGTGCCTACTCACGAGCGGGAGGATCCTACAATGAGCAGTTCTTC. Its protein product is CSAYSRAGGSYNEQFF. V usage is TRBV20-1 and J usage is TRBJ2-1; 9 bases are a match to TRBD2. CDR1 is DFQATT, CDR2 SNEGSKA, per germline (reference sequence). V was pared by 6 bases and J by 1 base, with 10 bases of the junction left unmatched. The CDR3 sequence is 16 residues long.

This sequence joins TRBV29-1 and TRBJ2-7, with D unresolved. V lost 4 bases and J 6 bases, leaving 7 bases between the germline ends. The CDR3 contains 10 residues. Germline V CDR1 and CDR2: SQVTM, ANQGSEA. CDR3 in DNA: TGCAGCGTTGCCCTTGGCGAGCAGTACTTC. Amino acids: CSVALGEQYF.

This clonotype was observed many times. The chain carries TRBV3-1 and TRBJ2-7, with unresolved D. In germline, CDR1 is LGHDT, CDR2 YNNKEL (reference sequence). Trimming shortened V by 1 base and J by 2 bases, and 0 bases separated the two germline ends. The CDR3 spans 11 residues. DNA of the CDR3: TGTGCCAGCAGCCAAGCCTACGAGCAGTACTTC. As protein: CASSQAYEQYF.

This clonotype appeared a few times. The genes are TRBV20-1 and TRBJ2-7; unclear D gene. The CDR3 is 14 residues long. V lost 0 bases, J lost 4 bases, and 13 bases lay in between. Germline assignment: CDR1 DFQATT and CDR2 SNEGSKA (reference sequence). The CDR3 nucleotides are TGCAGTGCTAGAGATTCCAGCGTACTATACGAGCAGTACTTC. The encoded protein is CSARDSSVLYEQYF.

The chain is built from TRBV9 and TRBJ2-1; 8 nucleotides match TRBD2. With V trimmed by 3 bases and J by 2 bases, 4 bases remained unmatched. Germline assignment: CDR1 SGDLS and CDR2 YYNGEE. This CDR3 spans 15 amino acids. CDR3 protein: CASSAGRGPYNEQFF. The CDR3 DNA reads TGTGCCAGCAGCGCCGGGAGGGGACCCTACAATGAGCAGTTCTTC.

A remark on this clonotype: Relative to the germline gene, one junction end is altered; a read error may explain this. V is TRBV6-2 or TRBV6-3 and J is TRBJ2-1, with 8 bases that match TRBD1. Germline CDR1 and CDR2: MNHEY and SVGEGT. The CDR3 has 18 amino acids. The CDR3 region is CDSSLSIWGTGVDNEQFF. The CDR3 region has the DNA TGTGACAGCAGTCTCAGCATTTGGGGGACAGGAGTAGACAATGAGCAGTTCTTC.